The 20 T cell receptor beta chains given below trace back to one sample, sequenced in a study of T cell clonotyping in hematopoietic cell transplantation. Using immunoSEQ multiplex PCR, the repertoire was profiled, and TCRdb retains in-frame clones only, with some absent. The table includes around 24,000 clones, around 83% detected once. Time point in this sample: recipient sample about 28 days before transplant, after cytoreduction. The specimen was peripheral blood mononuclear cells, collected before stem cell transplant. The receptors originated from a woman between 55 and 75 years old with acute myeloid leukemia. Some clones in this sample may be carry-over from other donors' samples.

This clone was observed a single time. The chain recombines TRBV14 with TRBJ2-2; 7 bases agree with TRBD1. The V gene's germline CDR1 is SGHDN and CDR2 FVKESK. V shed 8 bases, J shed 1 base, and the junction held 7 bases outside the gene matches. This CDR3 has 15 amino acids. Here the CDR3 DNA reads TGTGCCAGCGCCGTTAGACAGGGGAACACCGGGGAGCTGTTTTTT. This encodes CASAVRQGNTGELFF.

This clone turned up a few times. The chain joins TRBV4-3 to TRBJ2-2; 10 bases agree with TRBD1. The CDR3 is 16 amino acids. Per the germline V gene, CDR1 is LGHNA and CDR2 is YSLEER. V trimming: 4 bases; J trimming: 1 base; junction bases outside the gene matches: 3. The CDR3 DNA is TGCGCCAGCAGCCCTAGGACAGGGGGGAACACCGGGGAGCTGTTTTTT. It yields the protein CASSPRTGGNTGELFF.

The V call is TRBV19, the J call TRBJ2-7; TRBD2 might be the D (5 bases). Germline CDR1 reads LNHDA; CDR2 reads SQIVND (reference sequence). Trimming stripped 6 bases from V and 2 bases from J, with 14 bases between. This CDR3 comprises 14 residues. CDR3 nucleotides: TGTGCCAGTAGCCCGGGATCCGTCGCCTACGAGCAGTACTTC. It yields the protein CASSPGSVAYEQYF.

J is TRBJ1-1 and V is TRBV11-1; the match to TRBD1 covers 12 bases. The germline V gene has CDR1 SGHAT and CDR2 FQDESV (reference sequence). Trimming removed 4 bases from V and 1 base from J; junction bases left unmatched: 7. The CDR3 spans 17 residues. CDR3 DNA: TGTGCCAGCAGCTCCCGGGACAGGGGGCGAGGGAACACTGAAGCTTTCTTT. Translated, it gives CASSSRDRGRGNTEAFF.

The chain uses TRBV28 and TRBJ2-7; 11 bases agree with TRBD2. Unmatched junction bases numbered 2, after V lost 6 bases and J lost 4 bases. Germline V gene sequence: CDR1 MDHEN, CDR2 SYDVKM. The CDR3 consists of 13 residues. The DNA of the CDR3 is TGTGCCAGCAGAACTAGCGGGGGTTACGAGCAGTACTTC. Translating gives CASRTSGGYEQYF. Full variable domain (remainder filled in from reference TRBV28 and TRBJ2-7): DVKVTQSSRYLVKRTGEKVFLECVQDMDHENMFWYRQDPGLGLRLIYFSYDVKMKEKGDIPEGYSVSREKKERFSLILESASTNQTSMYLCASRTSGGYEQYFGPGTRLTVT.

This clone has more than one count but fewer than ten. The V call is TRBV6-5, the J call TRBJ1-1; D is perhaps TRBD1 (5 bases). CDR1 and CDR2 (germline): MNHEY, SVGAGI. V gave up 4 bases and J gave up 6 bases, with 6 bases separating them. The CDR3 length is 11 residues. CDR3 region: CASSSRAEAFF. CDR3 nucleotide sequence: TGTGCCAGCAGTTCCAGGGCTGAAGCTTTCTTT.

This chain links TRBV19 with TRBJ2-3; 12 positions match TRBD1. V was pared by 8 bases and J by 2 bases, with 5 bases of the junction left unmatched. CDR3 length: 15 amino acids. Germline assignment: CDR1 LNHDA and CDR2 SQIVND (reference sequence). The CDR3 loop is CASRDRGRDTDTQYF. For the CDR3, the DNA is TGTGCCAGTCGGGACAGGGGGCGAGACACAGATACGCAGTATTTT.

The genes are TRBV29-1 and TRBJ2-3; D may be TRBD2 (6 bases). Germline V gene data show CDR1 as SQVTM and CDR2 as ANQGSEA. Trimming took off 4 bases at V and 2 bases at J, with 13 bases between the two ends. The CDR3 has 14 residues. CDR3 DNA sequence: TGCAGCGTTGGGGCCTGGACTAACACAGATACGCAGTATTTT. It is translated as CSVGAWTNTDTQYF.

This clone was seen once. The rearrangement joins TRBV19 to TRBJ2-2; tentative D call: TRBD1 (5 bases). The V end lost 8 bases, the J end lost 5 bases, and 9 bases lay between the germline ends. CDR1 LNHDA and CDR2 SQIVND come from the germline V gene (reference sequence). The CDR3 runs to 12 residues. CDR3 nucleotide sequence: TGTGCCAGTGTGGGGCCGACCGGGGAGCTGTTTTTT. As protein: CASVGPTGELFF.

The genes are TRBV7-9 and TRBJ1-5; 7 bases are a match to TRBD1. V lost 0 bases, J lost 0 bases, and 5 bases stayed unmatched. From germline, CDR1 is SEHNR and CDR2 FQNEAQ (reference sequence). The CDR3 loop spans 17 amino acids. CDR3: CASSLATGKNSNQPQHF. In nucleotides, the CDR3 is TGTGCCAGCAGCTTAGCGACAGGGAAGAATAGCAATCAGCCCCAGCATTTT.

The CDR3 region has the DNA TGTGCCAGCAGCTTACCTTGGGGAAACACCATATATTTT. Translation gives CASSLPWGNTIYF. The gene calls are TRBV7-8 and TRBJ1-3; D ambiguous. V lost 2 bases and J lost 4, with 6 bases in between. The CDR3 runs 13 residues. Germline assignment: CDR1 SGHVS and CDR2 FQNEAQ.

The V gene is TRBV6-5, the J gene TRBJ2-7; D may match TRBD1 or TRBD2 (5 bases each). The CDR3 extends over 16 amino acids. The germline V gene encodes CDR1 MNHEY and CDR2 SVGAGI. V gave up 0 bases and J gave up 3 bases, with 15 bases separating them. CDR3 loop: CASSYSGAVSLYEQYF. The CDR3 DNA reads as TGTGCCAGCAGTTACTCCGGGGCGGTCTCTCTCTACGAGCAGTACTTC.

In DNA form, the CDR3 reads TGTGCCAGTAGTAAAACTAGCGGGAGGTTTCAGTTCTTC. This encodes CASSKTSGRFQFF. The rearrangement links TRBV19 to TRBJ2-1; TRBD2 matches 12 bases. The germline V gene encodes CDR1 LNHDA and CDR2 SQIVND (reference sequence). The CDR3 is 13 amino acids. V was clipped by 4 bases and J by 13 bases; unmatched bases: 5.

This clone was observed a few times. The V gene is TRBV6-5, the J gene TRBJ2-6; 7 bases align to TRBD2. Trimming cost V 4 bases and J 4 bases; bases outside gene matches: 7. Germline CDR1 MNHEY, CDR2 SVGAGI. CDR3 length equals 16 residues. CDR3 region: CASSSAGGSGANVLTF. CDR3 DNA: TGTGCCAGCAGTTCCGCCGGGGGGTCGGGGGCCAACGTCCTGACTTTC.

The chain carries TRBV5-6 and TRBJ2-7; 7 nucleotides agree with TRBD1. Germline-derived CDR1 and CDR2 are SGHDT and YYEEEE. The ends lost 4 bases at V and 3 bases at J; junction bases unmatched: 13. The CDR3 sequence is 16 residues long. The CDR3 region is CASSRFLTGAGYEQYF. The CDR3 DNA is TGTGCCAGCAGCCGATTTCTTACAGGGGCGGGCTACGAGCAGTACTTC.

This chain uses TRBV19 with TRBJ1-1; the match to TRBD1 covers 8 bases. V was clipped by 1 base and J by 2 bases; unmatched bases: 12. Germline V gene data show CDR1 as LNHDA and CDR2 as SQIVND (reference sequence). The CDR3 runs to 18 residues. The CDR3 is CASSIATKYRGANTEAFF. DNA of the CDR3: TGTGCCAGTAGTATAGCCACCAAATACAGGGGGGCTAACACTGAAGCTTTCTTT.

This clone was seen just once. The CDR3 region has the DNA TGTGCCAGCAGCTTAGTACCGGGATATAGCAATCAGCCCCAGCATTTT. Amino acid sequence: CASSLVPGYSNQPQHF. This sequence joins TRBV11-2 and TRBJ1-5, with D unclear. The CDR3 consists of 16 residues. Trimming took 1 base from V and 0 from J, leaving 10 bases between them. Germline V gene lookup returns CDR1 SGHAT and CDR2 FQNNGV. Full variable domain (outside the CDR3, taken from reference TRBV11-2 and TRBJ1-5): EAGVAQSPRYKIIEKRQSVAFWCNPISGHATLYWYQQILGQGPKLLIQFQNNGVVDDSQLPKDRFSAERLKGVDSTLKIQPAKLEDSAVYLCASSLVPGYSNQPQHFGDGTRLSIL.

The chain uses TRBV2 and TRBJ1-2, with no clear D. V lost 0 bases and J lost 6, with 17 bases in between. Germline-derived CDR1 and CDR2 are SNHLY and FYNNEI. CDR3 length: 16 residues. CDR3 sequence: CASSEALRILVDGYTF. In nucleotides, the CDR3 is TGTGCCAGCAGTGAAGCGCTTAGGATCCTTGTTGATGGCTACACCTTC.

This CDR3 is CASSSDPGGYGYTF. Here the CDR3 DNA reads TGTGCCAGCAGCTCGGACCCTGGTGGCTATGGCTACACCTTC. The chain couples TRBV7-3 to TRBJ1-2; the D is unclear. The germline V gene has CDR1 SGHTA and CDR2 FQGTGA. V lost 4 bases and J lost 4, with 13 bases in between. The CDR3 has 14 residues.

This clone appeared a few times. The genes are TRBV5-1 and TRBJ2-7; TRBD1 aligns across 8 bases. Germline trimming cut 4 bases from V and 2 bases from J; bases unmatched to any gene: 5. The CDR3 runs 14 residues. Germline V gene lookup returns CDR1 SGHRS and CDR2 YFSETQ. CDR3 loop: CASSHKTGAYEQYF. The CDR3 nucleotides read TGCGCCAGCAGCCATAAGACAGGGGCCTACGAGCAGTACTTC.